The rows below give T cell receptor beta chains drawn from one sample of a study of OX40 agonist ivuxolimab in advanced cancers. Here immunoSEQ multiplex PCR was the method, and the copy in TCRdb shows in-frame clones only, minus some. The repertoire consists of 55,000 to 85,000 clones, with 70% to 90% occurring once and the leading ten covering 1.3%. The source was CD4+ or CD8+ T cells sorted from blood, collected in a trial of the OX40 agonist ivuxolimab. Source of these receptors: an adult with an advanced solid tumor such as melanoma, head and neck, liver or kidney cancer. CDR3s include the opening cysteine and the closing phenylalanine or tryptophan. The D gene is left open where the match is weak. Only some rows state a clone size, as once, few, many or a class for expanded clones.

V	size	length	D	J	CDR3	DNA
TRBV7-2	.	16	.	TRBJ2-3	CASSSSTLDSTDTQYF	TGTGCCAGCAGCTCCTCAACTCTGGACAGCACAGATACGCAGTATTTT
TRBV27	.	18	TRBD1	TRBJ2-5	CASSSLRDRGMTGETQYF	TGTGCCAGCAGTTCACTCCGGGACAGGGGGATGACCGGGGAGACCCAGTACTTC
TRBV5-1	.	12	.	TRBJ1-1	CASSGGITEAFF	TGCGCCAGCAGCGGGGGCATCACTGAAGCTTTCTTT
TRBV7-2	.	14	.	TRBJ2-5	CASSTYGRGETQYF	TGTGCCAGCAGCACCTACGGGAGAGGTGAGACCCAGTACTTC
TRBV28	.	14	.	TRBJ1-5	CASSLGLDNQPQHF	TGTGCCAGCAGTTTAGGACTTGACAATCAGCCCCAGCATTTT
TRBV9	.	15	TRBD2	TRBJ2-7	CASSVGTSGGNEQYF	TGTGCCAGCAGCGTAGGAACTAGCGGGGGGAACGAGCAGTACTTC
TRBV6-5	once	15	.	TRBJ2-1	CASSYSAEAYNEQFF	TGTGCCAGCAGTTACTCGGCGGAGGCCTACAATGAGCAGTTCTTC
TRBV7-8	.	13	.	TRBJ1-5	CASSHDRGQPQHF	TGTGCCAGCAGTCACGATCGGGGTCAGCCCCAGCATTTT
TRBV11-2	.	16	.	TRBJ2-3	CASSPRQSPYTDTQYF	TGTGCCAGCAGCCCTCGACAGTCCCCTTACACAGATACGCAGTATTTT
TRBV7-2	.	13	.	TRBJ1-1	CASSLARDGKAFF	TGTGCCAGCAGCTTAGCCAGGGACGGAAAGGCTTTCTTT
TRBV7-9	.	15	TRBD1	TRBJ1-4	CASSPQGWPNEKLFF	TGTGCCAGCAGTCCACAGGGGTGGCCTAATGAAAAACTGTTTTTT
TRBV5-6	.	14	.	TRBJ1-2	CASSPPLQFYGYTF	TGTGCCAGCAGCCCCCCGCTGCAGTTCTATGGCTACACCTTC
TRBV6-4	once	15	TRBD2	TRBJ2-5	CASSRRGGGARTQYF	TGTGCCAGCAGTCGACGCGGCGGGGGGGCCAGGACCCAGTACTTC
TRBV6-6	.	15	TRBD1	TRBJ1-6	CASRPYRDSDSPLHF	TGTGCCAGCAGACCGTACCGGGACAGCGATTCACCCCTCCACTTT
TRBV5-1	.	15	.	TRBJ1-4	CASSTHRGLDEKLFF	TGCGCCAGCAGCACCCACCGGGGACTGGATGAAAAACTGTTTTTT
TRBV27	.	13	.	TRBJ1-3	CASSLQGGNTIYF	TGTGCCAGCAGCCTTCAGGGGGGAAACACCATATATTTT
TRBV10-2	.	15	TRBD2	TRBJ2-3	CASSAGRGGSDTQYF	TGCGCCAGCAGTGCGGGGCGGGGGGGCTCAGATACGCAGTATTTT
TRBV9	.	16	.	TRBJ2-2	CASSVAQGRRTGELFF	TGTGCCAGCAGCGTAGCTCAGGGGAGGCGCACCGGGGAGCTGTTTTTT
TRBV28	.	15	.	TRBJ1-5	CASFGGPGSAQPQHF	TGTGCCAGCTTCGGGGGGCCGGGGAGCGCGCAGCCCCAGCATTTT
TRBV4-3	.	18	TRBD2	TRBJ2-1	CASSQEGGGLAGLNEQFF	TGCGCCAGCAGCCAAGAGGGAGGGGGACTAGCGGGATTAAACGAGCAGTTCTTC
TRBV18	.	13	.	TRBJ2-5	CASSPVTVETQYF	TGTGCCAGCTCACCCGTGACAGTGGAGACCCAGTACTTC
TRBV27	.	14	TRBD1	TRBJ2-7	CASSLGQHSYEQYF	TGTGCCAGCAGTTTGGGACAGCACTCCTACGAGCAGTACTTC
TRBV7-8	.	13	.	TRBJ1-5	CASTRERNQPQHF	TGTGCCAGCACCCGTGAGCGGAATCAGCCCCAGCATTTT
TRBV4-3	.	15	.	TRBJ1-4	CASSQDMAFQEKLFF	TGCGCCAGCAGCCAAGATATGGCCTTCCAGGAAAAACTGTTTTTT
TRBV7-8	.	14	.	TRBJ2-7	CASSSKTGFYEQYF	TGTGCCAGCAGCTCTAAGACCGGTTTCTACGAGCAGTACTTC
TRBV7-9	.	18	.	TRBJ2-4	CASSLMERGRLAKNIQYF	TGTGCCAGCAGCTTAATGGAGCGAGGCAGACTAGCCAAAAACATTCAGTACTTC
TRBV30	.	13	.	TRBJ2-5	CAWSVRRQETQYF	TGTGCCTGGAGTGTCAGGAGACAAGAGACCCAGTACTTC
TRBV29-1	.	14	.	TRBJ2-3	CSVELRRHTDTQYF	TGCAGCGTTGAGCTTAGACGGCACACAGATACGCAGTATTTT
TRBV7-2	.	16	TRBD1	TRBJ1-4	CASSLVPTGSDEKLFF	TGTGCCAGCAGCTTAGTCCCGACAGGGAGTGACGAAAAACTGTTTTTT
TRBV5-1	.	15	TRBD2	TRBJ2-1	CASRLTSGSYNEQFF	TGCGCCAGCAGACTGACTAGCGGCAGTTACAATGAGCAGTTCTTC
TRBV7-2	.	14	.	TRBJ1-1	CASSSAGWNTEAFF	TGTGCCAGCAGCTCGGCAGGTTGGAACACTGAAGCTTTCTTT
TRBV2	once	15	TRBD1	TRBJ2-2	CASTPTGGGTGELFF	TGTGCCAGCACTCCGACAGGGGGCGGGACCGGGGAGCTGTTTTTT
TRBV29-1	.	15	.	TRBJ2-3	CSVEVGPRGPDTQYF	TGCAGCGTTGAAGTAGGGCCCAGAGGACCAGATACGCAGTATTTT
TRBV5-4	.	14	.	TRBJ2-5	CASSLRSAERSQYF	TGTGCCAGCAGCTTGCGGAGTGCGGAGAGGTCCCAGTACTTC
TRBV7-3	.	17	TRBD2	TRBJ2-1	CASSLSSGGSIWNEQFF	TGTGCCAGCAGCCTCTCTAGCGGGGGGTCTATTTGGAATGAGCAGTTCTTC
TRBV10-3	.	17	TRBD1	TRBJ2-1	CAISDAASLTGGNGQFF	TGTGCCATCAGTGACGCCGCCAGCCTGACAGGGGGCAATGGGCAGTTCTTC
TRBV2	.	14	TRBD1	TRBJ1-1	CASSIQGTNTEAFF	TGTGCCAGCAGTATACAGGGGACGAACACTGAAGCTTTCTTT
TRBV2	.	14	TRBD1	TRBJ2-7	CASSGQGVLYEQYF	TGTGCCAGCAGTGGACAGGGGGTACTCTACGAGCAGTACTTC
TRBV19	.	16	.	TRBJ2-7	CASSIDVGGPTYEQYF	TGTGCCAGTAGTATAGATGTAGGCGGGCCCACCTACGAGCAGTACTTC
TRBV5-6	.	15	.	TRBJ1-3	CASSRSRDFKDTIYF	TGTGCCAGCAGCCGATCCAGGGATTTTAAGGACACCATATATTTT
TRBV18	.	17	TRBD1	TRBJ1-3	CASSPQTGTYSGNTIYF	TGTGCCAGCTCACCCCAGACAGGGACATACTCTGGAAACACCATATATTTT
TRBV18	.	15	TRBD1	TRBJ2-2	CASSPATGGIGELFF	TGTGCCAGCTCCCCTGCGACAGGGGGGATCGGGGAGCTGTTTTTT
TRBV7-2	.	14	.	TRBJ2-7	CASSPRGGRLEQYF	TGTGCCAGCAGCCCGAGGGGGGGACGACTCGAGCAGTACTTC
TRBV7-2	.	15	.	TRBJ2-7	CASSLVRQAGGEQYF	TGTGCCAGCAGCTTAGTGCGACAGGCTGGGGGCGAGCAGTACTTC
TRBV2	.	15	TRBD1	TRBJ2-2	CASNRDRVNTGELFF	TGTGCCAGCAATAGGGACAGGGTGAACACCGGGGAGCTGTTTTTT
TRBV6-5	.	15	TRBD2	TRBJ2-1	CASSPTSGSYNEQFF	TGTGCCAGCAGTCCGACTAGCGGGTCGTACAATGAGCAGTTCTTC
TRBV5-1	.	13	.	TRBJ1-2	CASSLVGGRGYTF	TGCGCCAGCAGCTTGGTAGGGGGACGGGGCTACACCTTC
TRBV5-1	.	14	.	TRBJ2-1	CASYRDSSYNEQFF	TGCGCCAGTTACAGGGATAGCTCCTACAATGAGCAGTTCTTC
TRBV7-9	.	16	.	TRBJ2-5	CASSFVSIEDQETQYF	TGTGCCAGCAGCTTTGTGTCAATTGAAGACCAAGAGACCCAGTACTTC
TRBV6-1	.	16	.	TRBJ2-7	CASSDPGTPRSYEQYF	TGTGCCAGCAGTGACCCCGGGACACCCAGGTCCTACGAGCAGTACTTC
TRBV18	.	13	TRBD1	TRBJ2-7	CASSRGSSYEQYF	TGTGCCAGTTCCAGGGGGAGCTCCTACGAGCAGTACTTC
TRBV7-3	.	14	.	TRBJ2-1	CASSLRGLVHEQFF	TGTGCCAGCAGCTTAAGAGGTCTAGTTCATGAGCAGTTCTTC
TRBV5-1	.	13	.	TRBJ2-7	CASSSQGGYEQYF	TGCGCCAGCAGCTCACAGGGAGGCTACGAGCAGTACTTC
TRBV14	.	15	TRBD2	TRBJ2-2	CASSPRLAGGGELFF	TGTGCCAGCAGCCCCAGACTAGCGGGAGGTGGGGAGCTGTTTTTT